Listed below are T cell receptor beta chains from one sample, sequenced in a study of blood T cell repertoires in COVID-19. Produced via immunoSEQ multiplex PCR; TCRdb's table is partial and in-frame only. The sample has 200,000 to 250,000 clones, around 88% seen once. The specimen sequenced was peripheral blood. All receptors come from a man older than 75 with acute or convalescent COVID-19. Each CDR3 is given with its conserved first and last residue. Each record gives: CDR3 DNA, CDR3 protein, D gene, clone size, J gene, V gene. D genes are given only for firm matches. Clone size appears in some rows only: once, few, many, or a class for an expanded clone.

cdr3_nt: TGTGCCAGCAGTCCCTGGGGACGGGACAGGGGGCGAAATGGCTACACCTTC; cdr3_aa: CASSPWGRDRGRNGYTF; d_call: TRBD1; clone_size: -; j_call: TRBJ1-2; v_call: TRBV28
cdr3_nt: TGTGCCAGCTCACCAAATAGTATTTCGAGGGGGCAGAGCACTGAAGCTTTCTTT; cdr3_aa: CASSPNSISRGQSTEAFF; d_call: TRBD1; clone_size: -; j_call: TRBJ1-1; v_call: TRBV18
cdr3_nt: TGTGCCAGCAGCTTAATGCTCGGAGCCAAAAACATTCAGTACTTC; cdr3_aa: CASSLMLGAKNIQYF; d_call: -; clone_size: once; j_call: TRBJ2-4; v_call: TRBV11-2
cdr3_nt: TGTGCCAGCTCACCCAGGGGAGTTTTCACTGAAGCTTTCTTT; cdr3_aa: CASSPRGVFTEAFF; d_call: -; clone_size: -; j_call: TRBJ1-1; v_call: TRBV18
cdr3_nt: TGTGCCAGCGGGGCGAGCAGGGACTACACCTTC; cdr3_aa: CASGASRDYTF; d_call: -; clone_size: -; j_call: TRBJ1-2; v_call: TRBV7-9
cdr3_nt: TGTGCCAGCAGCTTCCTACGGGGGGGCACTGAAGCTTTCTTT; cdr3_aa: CASSFLRGGTEAFF; d_call: -; clone_size: -; j_call: TRBJ1-1; v_call: TRBV11-2
cdr3_nt: TGTGCCAGCAGCCCTCTCAAGAGAGCTAGCGGGAGCTTTTTGAACACCGGGGAGCTGTTTTTT; cdr3_aa: CASSPLKRASGSFLNTGELFF; d_call: TRBD2; clone_size: -; j_call: TRBJ2-2; v_call: TRBV4-2
cdr3_nt: TGTGCCAGCAAGAGTGCCCAATGGTCACCCCTCCACTTT; cdr3_aa: CASKSAQWSPLHF; d_call: -; clone_size: -; j_call: TRBJ1-6; v_call: TRBV6-5
cdr3_nt: TGCAGCGTTGAAGATGGGAGGAGCGAGCAGTACTTC; cdr3_aa: CSVEDGRSEQYF; d_call: -; clone_size: -; j_call: TRBJ2-7; v_call: TRBV29-1
cdr3_nt: TGTGCCAGCAGCCAGGGGGCCCGTACTGAAGCTTTCTTT; cdr3_aa: CASSQGARTEAFF; d_call: TRBD1; clone_size: -; j_call: TRBJ1-1; v_call: TRBV7-2
cdr3_nt: TGTGCTCAGTCAGTGGCTGAAGCTTTCTTT; cdr3_aa: CAQSVAEAFF; d_call: -; clone_size: -; j_call: TRBJ1-1; v_call: TRBV15
cdr3_nt: TGCAGTGCTAGTTTGGCTAGCGGGGCTTACAATGAGCAGTTCTTC; cdr3_aa: CSASLASGAYNEQFF; d_call: TRBD2; clone_size: -; j_call: TRBJ2-1; v_call: TRBV20-1
cdr3_nt: TGTGCCAGCTCACCAAGACAGGTTCGAGAACACTCTGGAAACACCATATATTTT; cdr3_aa: CASSPRQVREHSGNTIYF; d_call: -; clone_size: -; j_call: TRBJ1-3; v_call: TRBV18
cdr3_nt: TGTGCCAGCAGTTGGACTCGGACAGGGGTGGCTAATGAAAAACTGTTTTTT; cdr3_aa: CASSWTRTGVANEKLFF; d_call: TRBD1; clone_size: -; j_call: TRBJ1-4; v_call: TRBV6-2/TRBV6-3
cdr3_nt: TGTGCCAGCAGCTCCCCAGGGGTCCAGACCTACGAGCAGTACTTC; cdr3_aa: CASSSPGVQTYEQYF; d_call: -; clone_size: -; j_call: TRBJ2-7; v_call: TRBV5-6
cdr3_nt: TGTGCCAGCAGCACTGAAGCGGGGGAGGAGACCCAGTACTTC; cdr3_aa: CASSTEAGEETQYF; d_call: TRBD2; clone_size: few; j_call: TRBJ2-5; v_call: TRBV5-6
cdr3_nt: TGTGCCAGCAGCCCTCACGGACCGGGAGGGCCGGAGGAGACCCAGTACTTC; cdr3_aa: CASSPHGPGGPEETQYF; d_call: TRBD2; clone_size: -; j_call: TRBJ2-5; v_call: TRBV14